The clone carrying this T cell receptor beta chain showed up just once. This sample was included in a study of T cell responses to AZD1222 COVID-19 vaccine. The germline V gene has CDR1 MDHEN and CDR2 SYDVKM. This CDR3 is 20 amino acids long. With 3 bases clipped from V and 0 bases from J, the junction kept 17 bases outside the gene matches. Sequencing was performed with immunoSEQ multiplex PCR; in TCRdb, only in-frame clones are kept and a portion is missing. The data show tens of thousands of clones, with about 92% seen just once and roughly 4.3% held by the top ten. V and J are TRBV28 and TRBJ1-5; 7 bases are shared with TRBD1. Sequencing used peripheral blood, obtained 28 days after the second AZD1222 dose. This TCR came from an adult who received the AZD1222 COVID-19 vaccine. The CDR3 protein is CASSFGDRDRQIYSNQPQHF. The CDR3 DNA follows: TGTGCCAGCAGTTTCGGGGACCGGGACAGACAAATTTATAGCAATCAGCCCCAGCATTTT.